This T cell receptor beta chain was sequenced in a study of Graves' ophthalmopathy and Graves' hyperthyroidism. The overall study: The study drew peripheral blood at initial diagnosis, before any treatment. General study points: Sensitivity reached just under 90% and specificity 81.08% for a 13-signature model separating ophthalmopathy from stable hyperthyroidism.

RNA transcripts yielded amplified TCR beta CDR3 regions. HTBI primers served in a first-round RT-PCR, which a second-round multiplex PCR followed. Each CDR3 protein gets one entry after TCRdb re-called the multiplex PCR reads with MiXCR. The sample contains over 150,000 distinct CDR3 sequences, 37% of which appear only once. The study excluded patients with other autoimmune diseases, uncontrolled infections, pregnancy or lactation. Each diagnosis was determined on the basis of clinical symptoms, serum thyroxine, TRAb, thyroid ultrasound and orbital computed tomography. There are many counts of this clonotype. Its antigen is not identified. The CDR3 covers 16 residues. Germline CDR1 LGHNA, CDR2 YSLEER. V dropped 0 bases and J dropped 4 bases, with 12 bases sitting between them.

This receptor was obtained from a woman aged 40 to 49 with Graves' ophthalmopathy. The chain combines TRBV4-3 with TRBJ2-2; a weak D match, TRBD2 (6 bases). The sequenced sample consisted of peripheral blood. The CDR3 bases are TGCGCCAGCAGCCAAGAGACAGTGCGGGGCACCGGGGAGCTGTTTTTT. Protein: CASSQETVRGTGELFF.